The 14 T cell receptor beta chains listed next were all sequenced from one sample in a study of T cells in Graves' hyperthyroidism and ophthalmopathy. The source material, RNA transcripts, was used to amplify TCR beta CDR3 regions. TCR CDR3 regions were first amplified by RT-PCR with HTBI primers. TCRdb re-called the multiplex PCR reads with MiXCR, one entry per CDR3 protein. This sample has about 330,000 distinct CDR3 sequences, with around 13% found just once. The material sequenced was blood. These receptors were collected from a woman in her forties with Graves' ophthalmopathy.

This chain joins TRBV18 and TRBJ2-2; TRBD1 aligns across 9 bases. CDR1 and CDR2 from the germline V gene are KGHSH and LQKENI. After removal of 6 bases from V and 0 bases from J, the junction contained 2 bases not matched to a gene. CDR3 length: 15 residues. The CDR3 DNA reads as TGTGCCAGCTCCGGGACAGGGTCGAACACCGGGGAGCTGTTTTTT. It translates to CASSGTGSNTGELFF.

This clonotype was seen at least ten times. The chain has TRBV6-2 or TRBV6-3 and TRBJ2-7, with TRBD2 identical over 11 bases. This CDR3 region has 18 residues. V lost 6 bases and J lost 2; bases outside the gene matches: 15. Germline loops: CDR1 MNHEY, CDR2 SVGEGT. In DNA form, the CDR3 reads TGTGCCAGCAGACCTAATCAACTTCTAGCGGGGGGCGCCTACGAGCAGTACTTC. The encoded protein is CASRPNQLLAGGAYEQYF.

On this clonotype itself: The junction differs from germline at one of its ends, possibly a read error. The genes are TRBV3-1 and TRBJ2-5; D is unresolved. Germline loops: CDR1 LGHDT, CDR2 YNNKEL (reference sequence). This CDR3 is 15 amino acids long. In DNA form, the CDR3 reads TGTGCCAGCAGTCAAGGTAGGGTCGCTCGAGAGACCCAGTACTTC. Amino acids: CASSQGRVARETQYF.

This clonotype was observed many times. The chain uses TRBV29-1 and TRBJ2-1; 9 nucleotides agree with TRBD1. The V and J ends lost 6 bases and 8 bases, in that order; junction bases with no gene match: 11. CDR1 is SQVTM and CDR2 is ANQGSEA in the germline V gene. The CDR3 is 14 amino acids. CDR3 sequence: CSVGGGQGLHEQFF. CDR3 nucleotide sequence: TGCAGCGTGGGGGGTGGACAGGGGCTACATGAGCAGTTCTTC.

This clonotype was seen many times. The rearrangement joins TRBV6-2 or TRBV6-3 to TRBJ2-7; 7 bases map to TRBD1. CDR1 is MNHEY, CDR2 SVGEGT, per germline. This CDR3 spans 13 amino acids. J lost 2 bases, V lost 6 bases, and 4 bases had no gene match. CDR3 in DNA: TGTGCCAGCAGCACCGGGACAGCCTACGAGCAGTACTTC. Protein product: CASSTGTAYEQYF.

This clonotype was seen repeatedly, ten times or more. The chain couples TRBV2 to TRBJ2-3; no clear D. V lost 6 bases, J lost 5 bases, and 12 bases lay in between. In germline, CDR1 is SNHLY, CDR2 FYNNEI. The CDR3 consists of 13 residues. The CDR3: CASSPGPEDTQYF. The CDR3 DNA sequence: TGTGCCAGCAGCCCCGGGCCAGAAGATACGCAGTATTTT.

This clonotype was detected ten times or more. V usage is TRBV6-1 and J usage is TRBJ2-5, with 11 bases matching TRBD2. This CDR3 spans 17 amino acids. Germline lookup yields CDR1 MNHNS and CDR2 SASEGT. Trimming cost V 2 bases and J 9 bases; bases outside gene matches: 14. The CDR3 is CASSENSGGASLAAQYF. The CDR3 DNA reads as TGTGCCAGCAGTGAAAATAGCGGGGGGGCCTCATTAGCGGCCCAGTACTTC.

This chain links TRBV7-9 with TRBJ2-5; tentative D call: TRBD2 (6 bases). The CDR3 totals 15 residues. V lost 5 bases to trimming and J lost 3 bases, with 16 bases between them. The germline gives CDR1 SEHNR, CDR2 FQNEAQ (reference sequence). CDR3 sequence: CASSPPHREEETQYF. The CDR3 DNA reads as TGTGCCAGCAGCCCCCCGCATAGGGAGGAAGAGACCCAGTACTTC.

Details on this clonotype: A clone one base away is much larger, so this may be a read error. V is TRBV2 and J is TRBJ1-3; 7 nucleotides align to TRBD1. Germline V CDR1 and CDR2: SNHLY, FYNNEI. After removal of 8 bases from V and 1 base from J, the junction contained 17 bases not matched to a gene. The CDR3 is 18 amino acids. In DNA form, the CDR3 reads TGTGCCAGCCAAAGGGGGCGGCGTGAGCGACCTTCTGGAAACACCATATATTTT. Encoded protein: CASQRGRRERPSGNTIYF. Using reference TRBV2 and TRBJ1-3 for the parts outside the CDR3, the full variable domain is EPEVTQTPSHQVTQMGQEVILRCVPISNHLYFYWYRQILGQKVEFLVSFYNNEISEKSEIFDDQFSVERPDGSNFTLKIRSTKLEDSAMYFCASQRGRRERPSGNTIYFGEGSWLTVV.

The sample holds many counts of this clonotype. This sequence joins TRBV6-5 and TRBJ1-1; no clear D. Germline lookup yields CDR1 MNHEY and CDR2 SVGAGI. The CDR3 loop spans 15 amino acids. V was shortened by 0 bases and J by 0 bases, with 8 bases between the two germline ends. CDR3 nucleotides: TGTGCCAGCAGTTACTCGATTTGGCTGAACACTGAAGCTTTCTTT. As protein: CASSYSIWLNTEAFF.

CDR3 nucleotide sequence: TGTGCCAGCAGCTTAGATCTCTGGCATGTCTACGAGCAGTACTTC. This codes for CASSLDLWHVYEQYF. The V and J genes are TRBV11-2 and TRBJ2-7, with D unresolved. In germline, CDR1 is SGHAT, CDR2 FQNNGV. This CDR3 spans 15 amino acids. Trimming shortened V by 0 bases and J by 3 bases, and 12 bases separated the two germline ends.

The chain is built from TRBV4-1 and TRBJ2-7; TRBD2 matches at 9 bases. Germline CDR1 MGHRA, CDR2 YSYEKL. J lost 3 bases, V lost 2 bases, and 5 bases had no gene match. The CDR3 runs 15 residues. The DNA for the CDR3 is TGCGCCAGCAGCCAACTAGCGGGGATCCTCTACGAGCAGTACTTC. This gives the protein CASSQLAGILYEQYF.

This clonotype was detected many times. CDR3: CATSDPDRNQPQHF. Here the CDR3 DNA reads TGTGCCACCAGTGACCCGGACAGAAATCAGCCCCAGCATTTT. This sequence joins TRBV24-1 and TRBJ1-5; possible D gene TRBD1, 6 bases. Trimming left V 4 bases short and J 4 bases short, with 10 bases between. The CDR3 has 14 amino acids. Germline loops: CDR1 KGHDR, CDR2 SFDVKD.

This chain uses TRBV5-1 with TRBJ1-2; 7 positions agree with TRBD1. With 3 bases clipped from V and 0 bases from J, the junction kept 5 bases outside the gene matches. From germline, CDR1 is SGHRS and CDR2 YFSETQ. The CDR3 contains 15 residues. This CDR3 is CASSWDSGSNYGYTF. The DNA for the CDR3 is TGCGCCAGCAGCTGGGACAGCGGATCTAACTATGGCTACACCTTC.